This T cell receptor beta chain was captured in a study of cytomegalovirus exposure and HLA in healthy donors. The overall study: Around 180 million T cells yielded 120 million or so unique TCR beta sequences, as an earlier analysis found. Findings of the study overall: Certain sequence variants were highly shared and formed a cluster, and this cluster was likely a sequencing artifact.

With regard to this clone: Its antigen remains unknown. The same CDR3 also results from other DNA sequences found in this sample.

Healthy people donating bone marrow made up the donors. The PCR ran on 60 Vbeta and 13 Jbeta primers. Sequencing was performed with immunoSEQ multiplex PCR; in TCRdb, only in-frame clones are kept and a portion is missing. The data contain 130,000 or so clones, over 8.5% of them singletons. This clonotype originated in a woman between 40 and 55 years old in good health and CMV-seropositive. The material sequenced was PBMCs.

The CDR3 DNA reads TGTGCCAGTAGTATCGACAGGGGAGACTCACCCCTCCACTTT. Amino acids: CASSIDRGDSPLHF. This chain links TRBV19 with TRBJ1-6; 8 nucleotides match TRBD1. Germline V gene lookup returns CDR1 LNHDA and CDR2 SQIVND (reference sequence). This CDR3 comprises 14 residues. Germline trimming cut 3 bases from V and 10 bases from J; bases unmatched to any gene: 5.